The present T cell receptor beta chain was sequenced within a study of cytomegalovirus exposure and HLA in healthy donors. The study ran its PCR with 60 Vbeta and 13 Jbeta primers. Assay used: immunoSEQ multiplex PCR; TCRdb lists only in-frame clones, some missing. The table includes fewer than 200,000 clones, about four fifths detected once. Trimming shortened V by 6 bases and J by 2 bases, and 20 bases separated the two germline ends. The CDR3 is 16 amino acids. The germline CDR1 and CDR2 sequences are MNHEY and SMNVEV (reference sequence). The sample was PBMCs. The TCR was taken from a man in his thirties or forties in good health and CMV-seronegative. This chain links TRBV27 with TRBJ2-7, with a possible D match to TRBD1 (7 bases). CDR3 DNA: TGTGCCAGCAGCCTTAAAGGAGGGACAGCTCCCTACGAGCAGTACTTC. Its protein product is CASSLKGGTAPYEQYF.